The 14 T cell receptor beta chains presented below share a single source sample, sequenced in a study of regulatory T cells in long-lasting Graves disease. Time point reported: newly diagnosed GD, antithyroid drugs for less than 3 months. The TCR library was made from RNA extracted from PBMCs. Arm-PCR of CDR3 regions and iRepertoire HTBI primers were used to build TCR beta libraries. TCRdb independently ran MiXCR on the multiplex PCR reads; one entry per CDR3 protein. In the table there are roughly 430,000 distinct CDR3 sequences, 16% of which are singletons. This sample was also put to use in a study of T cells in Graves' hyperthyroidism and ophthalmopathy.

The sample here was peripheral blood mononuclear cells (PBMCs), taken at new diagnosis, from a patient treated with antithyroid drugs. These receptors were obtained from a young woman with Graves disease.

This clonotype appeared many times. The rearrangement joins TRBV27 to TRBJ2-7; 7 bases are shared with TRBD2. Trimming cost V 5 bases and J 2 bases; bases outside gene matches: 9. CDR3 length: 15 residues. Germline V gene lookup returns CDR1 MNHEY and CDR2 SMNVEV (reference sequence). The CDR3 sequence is CASSKTAGRAYEQYF. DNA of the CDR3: TGTGCCAGCAGTAAAACAGCGGGGAGAGCCTACGAGCAGTACTTC.

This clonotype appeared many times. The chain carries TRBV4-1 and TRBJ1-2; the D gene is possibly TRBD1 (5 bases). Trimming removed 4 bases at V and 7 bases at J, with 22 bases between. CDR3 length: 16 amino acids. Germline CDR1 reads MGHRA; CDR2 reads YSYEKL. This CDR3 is CASSRGFPQGTSGYTF. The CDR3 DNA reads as TGCGCCAGCAGCCGAGGCTTTCCCCAGGGAACATCTGGCTACACCTTC.

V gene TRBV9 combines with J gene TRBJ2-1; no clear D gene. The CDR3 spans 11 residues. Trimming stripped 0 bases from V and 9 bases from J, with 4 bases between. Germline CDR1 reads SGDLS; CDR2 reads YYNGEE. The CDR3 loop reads CASSVDGEQFF. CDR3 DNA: TGTGCCAGCAGCGTAGACGGTGAGCAGTTCTTC.

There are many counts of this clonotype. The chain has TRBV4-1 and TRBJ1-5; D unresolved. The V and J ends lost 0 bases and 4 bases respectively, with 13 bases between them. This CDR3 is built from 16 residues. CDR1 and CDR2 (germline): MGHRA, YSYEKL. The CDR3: CASSQDLSSRNQPQHF. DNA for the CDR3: TGCGCCAGCAGCCAAGATCTTTCATCCCGAAATCAGCCCCAGCATTTT.

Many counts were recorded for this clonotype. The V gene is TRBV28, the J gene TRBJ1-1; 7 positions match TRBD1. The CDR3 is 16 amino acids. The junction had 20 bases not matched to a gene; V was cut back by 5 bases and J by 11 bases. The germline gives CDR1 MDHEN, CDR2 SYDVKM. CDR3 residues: CASSTRDSLSSFLAFF. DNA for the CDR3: TGTGCCAGCAGTACACGGGACAGTCTTTCGTCTTTTCTCGCTTTCTTT.

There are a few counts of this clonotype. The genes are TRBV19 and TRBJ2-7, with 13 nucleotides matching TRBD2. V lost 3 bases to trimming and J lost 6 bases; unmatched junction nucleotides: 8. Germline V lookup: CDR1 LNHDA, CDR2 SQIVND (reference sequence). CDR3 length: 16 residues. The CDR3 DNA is TGTGCCAGTAGTATCACCTCGACTAGCGGGAGGCGCGAGCAGTACTTC. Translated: CASSITSTSGRREQYF.

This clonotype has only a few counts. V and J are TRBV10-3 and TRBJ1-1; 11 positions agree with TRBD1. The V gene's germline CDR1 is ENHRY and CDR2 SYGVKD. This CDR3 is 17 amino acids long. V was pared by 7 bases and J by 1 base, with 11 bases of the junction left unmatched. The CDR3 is CAIMPGQGVGGNTEAFF. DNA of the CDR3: TGTGCCATCATGCCGGGACAGGGGGTTGGGGGGAACACTGAAGCTTTCTTT.

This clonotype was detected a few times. The CDR3 loop reads CSADRGGPISMNTEAFF. In nucleotides, the CDR3 is TGCAGTGCTGACCGGGGGGGACCAATCTCAATGAACACTGAAGCTTTCTTT. J is TRBJ1-1 and V is TRBV20-1, with D perhaps matching TRBD1 (5 bases). Germline V gives CDR1 DFQATT, CDR2 SNEGSKA (reference sequence). The V end lost 5 bases, the J end lost 0 bases, and 22 bases lay between the germline ends. CDR3 length: 17 amino acids.

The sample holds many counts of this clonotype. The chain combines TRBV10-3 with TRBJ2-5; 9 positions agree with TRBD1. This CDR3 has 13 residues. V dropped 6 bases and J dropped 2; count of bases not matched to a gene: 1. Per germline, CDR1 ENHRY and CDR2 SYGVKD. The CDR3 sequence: CAIRDRGQETQYF. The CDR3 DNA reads TGTGCCATCAGGGACAGGGGACAAGAGACCCAGTACTTC.

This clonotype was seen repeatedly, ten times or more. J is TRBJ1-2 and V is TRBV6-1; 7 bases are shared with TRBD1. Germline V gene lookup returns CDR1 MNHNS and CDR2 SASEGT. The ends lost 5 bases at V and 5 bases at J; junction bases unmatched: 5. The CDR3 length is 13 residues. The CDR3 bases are TGTGCCAGCAGTAAATCAGGGGGTTATGGCTACACCTTC. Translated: CASSKSGGYGYTF.

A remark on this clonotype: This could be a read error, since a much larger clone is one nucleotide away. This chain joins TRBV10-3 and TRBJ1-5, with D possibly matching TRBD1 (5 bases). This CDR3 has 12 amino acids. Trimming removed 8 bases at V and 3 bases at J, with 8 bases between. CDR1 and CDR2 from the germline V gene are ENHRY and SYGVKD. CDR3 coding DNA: TGTGCCATCGAGGACACCAATCAGCCCCAGCATTTT. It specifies CAIEDTNQPQHF.

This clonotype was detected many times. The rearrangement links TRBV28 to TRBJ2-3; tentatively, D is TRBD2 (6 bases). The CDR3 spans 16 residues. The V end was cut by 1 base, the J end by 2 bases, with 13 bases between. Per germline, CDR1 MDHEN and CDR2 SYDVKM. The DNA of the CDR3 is TGTGCCAGCAGTTTATTCCGTCTAGCGTTCACAGATACGCAGTATTTT. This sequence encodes CASSLFRLAFTDTQYF.

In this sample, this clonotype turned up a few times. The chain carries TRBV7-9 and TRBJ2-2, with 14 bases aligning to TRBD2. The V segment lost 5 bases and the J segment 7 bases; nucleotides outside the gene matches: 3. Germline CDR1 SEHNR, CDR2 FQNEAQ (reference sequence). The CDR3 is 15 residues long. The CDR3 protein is CASSPGLAGVGELFF. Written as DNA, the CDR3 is TGTGCCAGCAGCCCGGGACTAGCGGGAGTCGGGGAGCTGTTTTTT.

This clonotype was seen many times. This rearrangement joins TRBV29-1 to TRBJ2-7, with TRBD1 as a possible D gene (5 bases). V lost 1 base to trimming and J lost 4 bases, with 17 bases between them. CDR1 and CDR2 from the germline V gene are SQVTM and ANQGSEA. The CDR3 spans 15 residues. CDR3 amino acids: CSVEGVAGSAYEQYF. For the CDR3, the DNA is TGCAGCGTTGAAGGTGTGGCAGGGTCGGCTTACGAGCAGTACTTC.